A single sample gave rise to the 15 T cell receptor beta chains below, sequenced in a study of breast tumors, draining lymph nodes, adjacent tissues. TCRdb recomputed calls from the multiplex PCR reads with MiXCR, one row per CDR3 protein. In the table there are approximately 100,000 distinct CDR3 sequences, approximately 21% of which are singletons. Breast cancer patients provided tissue from their axillary draining lymph nodes. Sequencing was performed on axillary lymph node tissue. These receptors all come from a female donor with breast cancer. Some clones in this sample may be carry-over from other donors' samples.

The chain has TRBV2 and TRBJ1-1, with 8 bases identical to TRBD1. Unmatched junction bases numbered 4, after V lost 6 bases and J lost 10 bases. The CDR3 spans 11 residues. Looked up from germline, CDR1 is SNHLY and CDR2 is FYNNEI. Written as DNA, the CDR3 is TGTGCCAGCAGAGGACAGGGCTCAGCTTTCTTT. Its translation is CASRGQGSAFF.

This clonotype was counted at least ten times. The rearrangement links TRBV20-1 to TRBJ2-5; TRBD2 agrees at 8 bases. The CDR3 extends over 17 amino acids. Germline-derived CDR1 and CDR2 are DFQATT and SNEGSKA (reference sequence). Unmatched junction bases numbered 12, after V lost 3 bases and J lost 0 bases. CDR3 in DNA: TGCAGTGCTAGGGCCCCCGGGTTAGCGGGGTACCAAGAGACCCAGTACTTC. Translating it yields CSARAPGLAGYQETQYF.

This clonotype was counted at least ten times. The chain is built from TRBV2 and TRBJ2-1; 7 bases are shared with TRBD1. There are 13 residues in the CDR3. Unmatched junction bases numbered 2, after V lost 4 bases and J lost 5 bases. CDR1 SNHLY and CDR2 FYNNEI come from the germline V gene. CDR3 nucleotides: TGTGCCAGCAGTGGGGACAGAAACAATGAGCAGTTCTTC. Translated, it gives CASSGDRNNEQFF.

In this sample, this clonotype turned up many times. The chain uses TRBV11-2 and TRBJ1-6; D call uncertain. V dropped 6 bases and J dropped 12 bases, with 18 bases sitting between them. Germline V lookup: CDR1 SGHAT, CDR2 FQNNGV. The CDR3 sequence is 14 residues long. CDR3 nucleotide sequence: TGTGCCAGCAGTCTTGCTGGTCCGGTGGGACCCCTCCACTTT. Its protein product is CASSLAGPVGPLHF.

This clonotype was counted ten times or more. J is TRBJ2-7 and V is TRBV28; 8 bases align to TRBD2. This CDR3 comprises 15 residues. The ends lost 6 bases at V and 4 bases at J; junction bases unmatched: 11. Germline V gives CDR1 MDHEN, CDR2 SYDVKM. The CDR3, as DNA: TGTGCCAGCAGCCTCGGGGGACTAGTGATTTACGAGCAGTACTTC. This translates into CASSLGGLVIYEQYF. The entire variable domain, with the rest obtained from reference TRBV28 and TRBJ2-7, is as follows: DVKVTQSSRYLVKRTGEKVFLECVQDMDHENMFWYRQDPGLGLRLIYFSYDVKMKEKGDIPEGYSVSREKKERFSLILESASTNQTSMYLCASSLGGLVIYEQYFGPGTRLTVT.

This clonotype was detected only a few times. The CDR3 sequence: CASSFRVGRDEETQYF. In DNA form, the CDR3 reads TGTGCCAGCAGCTTCCGAGTAGGTAGGGACGAAGAGACCCAGTACTTC. The chain uses TRBV11-2 and TRBJ2-5; D possibly uses TRBD1 or TRBD2 (5 bases each). This CDR3 region has 16 residues. Trimming took off 3 bases at V and 3 bases at J, with 17 bases between the two ends. Germline lookup yields CDR1 SGHAT and CDR2 FQNNGV.

A single count supports this clonotype. V gene TRBV4-3 combines with J gene TRBJ1-5, with D uncertain. From germline, CDR1 is LGHNA and CDR2 YSLEER. Trimming cost V 4 bases and J 0 bases, with 7 bases left between them. This CDR3 is 14 amino acids long. The CDR3 nucleotides read TGCGCCAGCAGCCTCACAGATAGCAATCAGCCCCAGCATTTT. Translation gives CASSLTDSNQPQHF.

To note about this clonotype: A read error may be the cause here, since a much bigger clone is one base away. In this CDR3 the conserved last residue, phenylalanine or tryptophan, is missing, so a read error is likely. J is TRBJ2-5 and V is TRBV12-3 or TRBV12-4; D remains unclear. V was trimmed by 4 bases and J by 4 bases, leaving 13 bases between them. The length of the CDR3 is 14 residues. CDR3 amino acids: CASSSSGPRETQYS. The CDR3 region has the DNA TGTGCCAGCAGTTCCTCTGGCCCTCGAGAGACCCAGTACTCC.

This clonotype has ten or more counts. The chain employs TRBV20-1 and TRBJ1-2; 7 nucleotides match TRBD1. V lost 0 bases to trimming and J lost 3 bases; unmatched junction nucleotides: 7. The CDR3 has 15 residues. Germline CDR1 and CDR2: DFQATT and SNEGSKA (reference sequence). The CDR3 protein is CSARETEGTDYGYTF. CDR3 nucleotide sequence: TGCAGTGCTAGAGAGACGGAAGGGACAGACTATGGCTACACCTTC.

This clonotype was seen ten or more times. The chain joins TRBV24-1 to TRBJ2-5, with 9 positions matching TRBD1. CDR1 KGHDR and CDR2 SFDVKD come from the germline V gene. The V gene end was trimmed by 7 bases and the J gene end by 5 bases; junction bases not matched to a gene: 7. The CDR3 covers 14 residues. The CDR3: CATSGDRVTETQYF. In nucleotides, the CDR3 is TGTGCCACCAGCGGGGACAGGGTTACGGAGACCCAGTACTTC.

The chain couples TRBV24-1 to TRBJ2-4, with D perhaps TRBD1 or TRBD2 (5 bases each). The CDR3 is 11 residues long. Per the germline V gene, CDR1 is KGHDR and CDR2 is SFDVKD. Deletions cut 10 bases from V and 9 bases from J, with 12 bases between. The CDR3 DNA is TGTGCCACTCAGGGACGAGGCATTCAGTACTTC. It is translated as CATQGRGIQYF.

With regard to this clonotype: A read error may account for a junction end that differs from germline. The rearrangement links TRBV6-5 to TRBJ2-2, with D possibly matching TRBD2 (6 bases). This CDR3 comprises 16 residues. Germline-derived CDR1 and CDR2 are MNHEY and SVGAGI. The CDR3 loop reads CASSYSLGRNSGELFF. The CDR3 DNA sequence: TGTGCCAGCAGTTACTCCTTAGGGAGGAACTCCGGGGAGCTGTTTTTT.

This clonotype has at least ten counts. This chain joins TRBV15 and TRBJ2-1; 12 bases line up with TRBD2. This CDR3 is built from 17 residues. Germline V gene sequence: CDR1 LNHNV, CDR2 YYDKDF (reference sequence). Trimming cost V 4 bases and J 1 base; bases outside gene matches: 5. CDR3 coding DNA: TGTGCCACCAGCAAAACTAGCGGGGGGTTTTCCTACAATGAGCAGTTCTTC. Residues: CATSKTSGGFSYNEQFF.

The chain employs TRBV7-4 and TRBJ2-1, with 8 bases identical to TRBD2. Losses at the gene ends were 1 base for V and 10 bases for J; bases not matched to a gene: 9. Germline V lookup: CDR1 SGHVT, CDR2 SQSDAQ. The CDR3 spans 15 residues. The CDR3 coding sequence is TGTGCCAGCAGCTTAGAACCTAGCGGGTCGGGGGAGCAGTTCTTC. Protein sequence: CASSLEPSGSGEQFF.

This clonotype was seen many times. The rearrangement links TRBV28 to TRBJ1-2; D is possibly TRBD1 (5 bases). V lost 4 bases, J lost 5 bases, and 11 bases lay in between. The CDR3 sequence is 13 residues long. Germline CDR1 MDHEN, CDR2 SYDVKM. CDR3 in amino acids: CASSWGLGYGYTF. As DNA, the CDR3 is TGTGCCAGCAGTTGGGGACTGGGTTATGGCTACACCTTC.